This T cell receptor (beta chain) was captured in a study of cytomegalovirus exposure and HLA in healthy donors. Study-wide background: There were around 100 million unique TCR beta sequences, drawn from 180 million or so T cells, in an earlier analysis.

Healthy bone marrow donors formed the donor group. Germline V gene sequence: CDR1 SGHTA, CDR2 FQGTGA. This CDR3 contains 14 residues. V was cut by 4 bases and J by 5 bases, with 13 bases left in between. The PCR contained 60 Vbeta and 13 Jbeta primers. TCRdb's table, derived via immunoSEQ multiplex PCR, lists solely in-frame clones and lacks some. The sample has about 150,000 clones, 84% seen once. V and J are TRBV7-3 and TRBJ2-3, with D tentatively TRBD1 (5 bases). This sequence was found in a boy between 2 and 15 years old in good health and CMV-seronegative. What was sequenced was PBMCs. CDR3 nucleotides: TGTGCCAGCAGCTCGAATGGTGACAGAGATACGCAGTATTTT. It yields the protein CASSSNGDRDTQYF.